These 4 T cell receptor beta chains originate from one sample sequenced in a study of CD4 and CD8 cells across lung adenocarcinoma regions. MiXCR, run by TCRdb on the PCR reads, gives a single entry per CDR3 protein. This table has approximately 19,000 distinct CDR3 sequences, over 50% appearing once. The sample taken for sequencing was CD8+ T cells from the center of a lung tumor. All receptors derive from a female donor with lung adenocarcinoma. The CD4 and CD8 labels of this study may be unreliable.

The chain has TRBV7-6 and TRBJ2-3; a weak D match, TRBD1 (6 bases). This CDR3 spans 14 amino acids. The V gene lost 5 bases and the J gene lost 0 bases, with 9 bases spanning the gap. Germline assignment: CDR1 SGHVS and CDR2 FNYEAQ. The CDR3 sequence is CASSNRDSTDTQYF. CDR3 in DNA: TGTGCCAGCAGCAACAGGGATAGCACAGATACGCAGTATTTT.

The genes are TRBV6-1 and TRBJ2-5; D is unresolved. V lost 2 bases, J lost 7 bases, and 17 bases lay in between. This CDR3 region has 15 residues. The germline gives CDR1 MNHNS, CDR2 SASEGT. The CDR3 loop reads CASSEWTAVVGTQYF. The CDR3 DNA reads as TGTGCCAGCAGTGAATGGACCGCCGTAGTTGGGACCCAGTACTTC.

This clonotype was found many times. This may arise from a read error, as a much more abundant clone is one base away. CDR3 residues: CASSVGWNEYF. The CDR3 DNA is TGCGCCAGCAGTGTAGGCTGGAATGAGTACTTC. V usage is TRBV10-2 and J usage is TRBJ2-1, with D unresolved. The CDR3 contains 11 residues. Germline V CDR1 and CDR2: WSHSY, SAAADI.

A few counts support this clonotype. The chain joins TRBV6-1 to TRBJ2-5; D is unresolved. Germline values: CDR1 MNHNS, CDR2 SASEGT. The V end lost 2 bases, the J end lost 5 bases, and 6 bases lay between the germline ends. The CDR3 sequence is 12 residues long. The CDR3 loop is CASSETRETQYF. CDR3 nucleotide sequence: TGTGCCAGCAGTGAAACTCGCGAGACCCAGTACTTC.